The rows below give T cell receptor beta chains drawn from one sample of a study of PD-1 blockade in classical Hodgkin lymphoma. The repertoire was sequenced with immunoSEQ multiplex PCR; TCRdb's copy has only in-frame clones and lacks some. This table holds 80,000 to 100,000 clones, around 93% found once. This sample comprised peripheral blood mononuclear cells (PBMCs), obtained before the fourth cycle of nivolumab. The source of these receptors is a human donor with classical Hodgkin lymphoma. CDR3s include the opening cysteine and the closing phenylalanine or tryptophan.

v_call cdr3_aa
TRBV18 CASSSSGRVYNEQFF
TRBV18 CASSPGQGANEKLFF
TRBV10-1 CASTQRRGTEAFF
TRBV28 CASNGGVEQYF
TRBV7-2 CASSSSGRSSYNEQFF
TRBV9 CASSSRQNTEAFF
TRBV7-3 CASSLAWNQPQHF
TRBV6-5 CASSYSTGELFF
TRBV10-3 CAISDGLAGDNEQFF
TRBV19 CASSPAGGETDTQYF
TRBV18 CASSPPGYPTSGTSLEQYF
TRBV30 CAWGLADDTQYF
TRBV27 CASRIIAGVYNEQFF
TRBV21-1 CASSKGHHKGPQHF
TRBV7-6 CASSLGLDNEQFF
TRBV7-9 CASSLVTGRAEAFF
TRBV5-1 CASSSWGGEPQHF
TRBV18 CASSPGRQGSSYEQYF
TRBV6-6 CASSYSSYEQFF
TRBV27 CASRARGFTSTDTQYF
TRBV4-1 CASSRSGGSTEAFF
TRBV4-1 CASSLNRQPTEAFF
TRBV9 CASSGLVGVYNEQFF
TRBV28 CASSALSGQTNEKLFF
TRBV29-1 CSVADRGQTNTGELFF
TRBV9 CASSVDPLAGPYEQYF
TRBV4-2 CASSQVGQYEQYF
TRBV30 CAWSVVQRETQYF
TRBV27 CASSSSTGFPYEQYF
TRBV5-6 CASSLKQGSGYTF
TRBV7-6 CASSLGRNTEAFF
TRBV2 CASSPTGGFYGYTF
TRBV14 CASSRTGASGSYEQYF
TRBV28 CASSFTGDHNKGGYTF
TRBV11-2 CASSPQSDTQYF
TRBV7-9 CASSLDRTGRISNTEAFF
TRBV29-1 CSVRGSGTDTQYF
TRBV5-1 CASLPAGLALLSSYNEQFF
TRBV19 CASSIGQSGANVLTF
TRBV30 CAWSVGTSLFADTQYF
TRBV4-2 CASSQGQIKGDGELFF
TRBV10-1 CASSEVRGGGEQYF
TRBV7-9 CASSPKQGMSLYEQYF
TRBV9 CASSSTQDTQYF
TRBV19 CASSKSRFSQNEQYF
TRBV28 CASSQPGQATEAFF
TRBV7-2 CASSLPGTVKLFF
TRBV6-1 CASSENRGGYGYTF
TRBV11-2 CASSLGRWGNSVSYNEQFF
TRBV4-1 CASSQGRTYEQYF
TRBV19 CASLGWAPTGANVLTF
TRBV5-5 CASSLGMGEQYF
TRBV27 CASSPQPDRMETQYF